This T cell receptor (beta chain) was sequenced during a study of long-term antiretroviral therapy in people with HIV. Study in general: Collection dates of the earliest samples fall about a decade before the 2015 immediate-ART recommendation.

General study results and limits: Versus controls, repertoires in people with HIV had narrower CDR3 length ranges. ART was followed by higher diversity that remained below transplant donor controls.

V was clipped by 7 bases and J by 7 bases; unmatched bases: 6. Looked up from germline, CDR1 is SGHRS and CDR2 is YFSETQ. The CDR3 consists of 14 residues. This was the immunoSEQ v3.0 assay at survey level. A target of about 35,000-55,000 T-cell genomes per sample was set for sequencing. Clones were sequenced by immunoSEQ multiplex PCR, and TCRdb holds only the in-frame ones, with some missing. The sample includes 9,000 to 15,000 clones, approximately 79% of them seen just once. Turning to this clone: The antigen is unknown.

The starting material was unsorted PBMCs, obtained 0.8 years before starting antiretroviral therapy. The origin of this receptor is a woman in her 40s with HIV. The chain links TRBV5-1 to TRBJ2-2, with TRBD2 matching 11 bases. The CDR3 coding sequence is TGCGCCAGCGGAGAGACTAGCGGGATCGGGGAGCTGTTTTTT. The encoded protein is CASGETSGIGELFF.